These T cell receptor beta chains were read from a single sample in a study of identical twins. A single record per CDR3 protein comes from TCRdb applying MiXCR to the 5' RACE reads. The sample lists about 240,000 distinct CDR3 sequences; roughly a tenth were seen once. The source material was memory T cells sorted from blood. The receptors here all came from a man between 45 and 60 years old in good health. CDR3s include the opening cysteine and the closing phenylalanine or tryptophan. Fields, in order: D gene, J gene, clone size, V gene, CDR3 DNA, CDR3 protein. The D gene is left open where the match is weak. Size tells how often a clone was seen (once, few, many) or the class of an expanded clone, and some rows leave it out.

. | TRBJ2-3 | many | TRBV6-5 | TGTGCCAGCAGTTACGCGGGGCCGAAAGGCACAGATACGCAGTATTTT | CASSYAGPKGTDTQYF
TRBD2 | TRBJ2-3 | few | TRBV10-3 | TGTGCCATCAGTGAGTCGAGGGCTAGCGGGGGAGTTTTGAATACGCAGTATTTT | CAISESRASGGVLNTQYF
. | TRBJ1-2 | . | TRBV5-1 | TGCGCCAGCAGCTTTCAAGGGGCAGGTGGCTACACCTTC | CASSFQGAGGYTF
. | TRBJ2-7 | many | TRBV10-3 | TGTGCCAGCGGTGGTAGAAGTGACGAGCAGTACTTC | CASGGRSDEQYF
. | TRBJ2-1 | few | TRBV2 | TGTGCCAGCAGTTTACAGTTCTACAATGAGCAGTTCTTC | CASSLQFYNEQFF
TRBD1 | TRBJ2-3 | . | TRBV2 | TGTGCCAGTGCCGGGACAGGGTGGGCAGATACGCAGTATTTT | CASAGTGWADTQYF
. | TRBJ1-1 | many | TRBV28 | TGTGCCAGCAGTACAAACTCCGCGTGGGGGATTAGCACTGAAGCTTTCTTT | CASSTNSAWGISTEAFF
. | TRBJ2-7 | . | TRBV4-3 | TGCGCCAGCAGCCAGGGGGCGGGGGAAACCTACGAGCAGTACTTC | CASSQGAGETYEQYF
. | TRBJ1-1 | . | TRBV5-1 | TGCGCCAGCAGCTTGTTCTTGACAGGCTTCGGAGGGAACACTGAAGCTTTCTTT | CASSLFLTGFGGNTEAFF
. | TRBJ2-7 | . | TRBV5-1 | TGCGCCAGCAGCCGCTGGGGGGCGGCGGACGAGCAGTACTTC | CASSRWGAADEQYF
. | TRBJ1-2 | many | TRBV4-1 | TGCGCCAGCAGCCAAGCCCTTACAGGGTTCTATGGCTACACCTTC | CASSQALTGFYGYTF
TRBD2 | TRBJ2-1 | few | TRBV4-2 | TGTGCCAGCAGCCAAGGGGTAGCGGGGGGGCAAAGTGAGCAGTTCTTC | CASSQGVAGGQSEQFF
. | TRBJ2-2 | many | TRBV7-2 | TGTGCCAGCAGCTCTCAAAGCAGGGACACCGGGGAGCTGTTTTTT | CASSSQSRDTGELFF
TRBD1 | TRBJ2-3 | many | TRBV15 | TGTGCCACCAGTGCGCGGACAGGGGCAGATACGCAGTATTTT | CATSARTGADTQYF
. | TRBJ2-3 | many | TRBV7-2 | TGTGCCAGCAGCTTATTTCCACGGGGCTCCACAGATACGCAGTATTTT | CASSLFPRGSTDTQYF
TRBD1 | TRBJ2-5 | . | TRBV7-6 | TGTGCCAGCAGCTACAGGGGAGAAGAGACCCAGTACTTC | CASSYRGEETQYF
. | TRBJ1-1 | . | TRBV11-1 | TGTGCCAGCAGCTTTCGGGCCGCAGATAACACTGAAGCTTTCTTT | CASSFRAADNTEAFF
. | TRBJ1-2 | . | TRBV14 | TGTGCCAGCAGTTCCCTTGGGGGCAACTATGGCTACACCTTC | CASSSLGGNYGYTF
TRBD1 | TRBJ1-6 | . | TRBV6-1 | TGTGCCAGCAGTGAGTTCGGACAGGGTAATTCACCCCTCCACTTT | CASSEFGQGNSPLHF
TRBD2 | TRBJ2-1 | . | TRBV24-1 | TGTGCCACCAGTGACCCGGGACTAGCGGGAGGGCCACAGTTCTTC | CATSDPGLAGGPQFF
TRBD1 | TRBJ2-5 | many | TRBV20-1 | TGCAGTTGTGGACAGGGAGGGACCCAGTACTTC | CSCGQGGTQYF
. | TRBJ1-2 | few | TRBV7-9 | TGTGCCAGCAGCTTAGGGCAGCTTAACTATGGCTACACCTTC | CASSLGQLNYGYTF
. | TRBJ1-5 | . | TRBV19 | TGTGCCAGTAGTTTCGACCCTTACAGCAATCAGCCCCAGCATTTT | CASSFDPYSNQPQHF
. | TRBJ1-5 | . | TRBV12-3/TRBV12-4 | TGTGCCAGCAGTCTAGGACCGTCCGGGCCGCCCCAGCATTTT | CASSLGPSGPPQHF
. | TRBJ1-1 | many | TRBV4-3 | TGCGCCAGCAGCTATGGGGGCAGTGGGTTAAACACTGAAGCTTTCTTT | CASSYGGSGLNTEAFF
. | TRBJ2-3 | many | TRBV4-2 | TGTGCCAGCAGCCAAGATGTGGAGACAGGACTCAGCACAGATACGCAGTATTTT | CASSQDVETGLSTDTQYF
TRBD2 | TRBJ2-2 | . | TRBV6-1 | TGTGCCAGCAGCGCGGGGGGGGGGTCCGGGGAGCTGTTTTTT | CASSAGGGSGELFF
. | TRBJ2-7 | many | TRBV4-1 | TGCGCCAGCAGCCAAACACCTCAGGGGAGCTACGAGCAGTACTTC | CASSQTPQGSYEQYF
. | TRBJ2-3 | few | TRBV20-1 | TGCAGTGCTAGAGGTTTTGTTGGGTTGACAGATACGCAGTATTTT | CSARGFVGLTDTQYF
. | TRBJ1-4 | . | TRBV15 | TGTGCCACCAGCGCAGGGACGGCTACCTATAATGAAAAACTGTTTTTT | CATSAGTATYNEKLFF
. | TRBJ2-7 | few | TRBV5-1 | TGCGCCAGCAGCTTCCCAGGGGCAGGCGAGCAGTACTTC | CASSFPGAGEQYF
TRBD2 | TRBJ2-7 | many | TRBV25-1 | TGTGCCAGCAGTCTTACCCTTAGCGGGATGGCCCACGAGCAGTACTTC | CASSLTLSGMAHEQYF
TRBD2 | TRBJ2-1 | . | TRBV20-1 | TGCAGTGCTAGTTACGCGGGAGGGCGGACTGAGCAGTTCTTC | CSASYAGGRTEQFF
. | TRBJ2-7 | . | TRBV3-1 | TGTGCCAGCAGCCAAGGCGTGGGTGGCGGATTTGGTTACGAGCAGTACTTC | CASSQGVGGGFGYEQYF
. | TRBJ2-7 | . | TRBV18 | TGTGCCAGCCGGCACAGCGTCGGATATTACGAGCAGTACTTC | CASRHSVGYYEQYF
TRBD1 | TRBJ2-1 | many | TRBV27 | TGTGCCAGCAGTAGATGGACAGGGGGGAGGCTGGATGAGCAGTTCTTC | CASSRWTGGRLDEQFF
. | TRBJ2-7 | few | TRBV5-1 | TGCGCCAGCAGCCCAGACCCGACTGGAGTAGTCTACGAGCAGTACTTC | CASSPDPTGVVYEQYF
. | TRBJ1-1 | few | TRBV29-1 | TGCAGCGTTGGTATCATGAACACTGAAGCTTTCTTT | CSVGIMNTEAFF
TRBD1 | TRBJ1-1 | many | TRBV4-2 | TGTGCCAGCAGCCAAAACAGGGGAAGGAACACTGAAGCTTTCTTT | CASSQNRGRNTEAFF
. | TRBJ1-1 | . | TRBV30 | TGTGCCTGGAGTGTAACACCCATGAACACTGAAGCTTTCTTT | CAWSVTPMNTEAFF
. | TRBJ2-3 | many | TRBV12-3/TRBV12-4 | TGTGCCAGCACCAACCTTCGGGACTCTTTCACAGATACGCAGTATTTT | CASTNLRDSFTDTQYF
. | TRBJ1-1 | many | TRBV6-4 | TGTGCCAGCAGTGACAGTTTTTTGCCCCCGAACACTGAAGCTTTCTTT | CASSDSFLPPNTEAFF
TRBD2 | TRBJ2-1 | few | TRBV27 | TGTGCCAGCAGTCCCGCCCCGGGACTAGCGGGAGCTCAGACTAATGAGCAGTTCTTC | CASSPAPGLAGAQTNEQFF
. | TRBJ2-2 | . | TRBV5-1 | TGCGCCAGCAGTTTGGCAGGGAACACCGGGGAGCTGTTTTTT | CASSLAGNTGELFF
. | TRBJ2-6 | . | TRBV4-2 | TGTGCCAGCAGCCTCCGGGGTGGGACATCGGGGGCCAACGTCCTGACTTTC | CASSLRGGTSGANVLTF
. | TRBJ2-3 | many | TRBV28 | TGTGCCAGCAGTTCTGCCCCCAGGGGAAATACGCAGTATTTT | CASSSAPRGNTQYF
. | TRBJ1-2 | few | TRBV5-5 | TGTGCCAGCAGCCCACGCCTAAACTATGGCTACACCTTC | CASSPRLNYGYTF
. | TRBJ1-6 | many | TRBV6-1 | TGTGCCAGCAGTGAAGCGCTTTGGGGGATGGGTTCACCCCTCCACTTT | CASSEALWGMGSPLHF
. | TRBJ2-7 | few | TRBV19 | TGTGCCAGTAGTACCCCTGGCAGGGGTTACGAGCAGTACTTC | CASSTPGRGYEQYF
. | TRBJ2-1 | few | TRBV7-9 | TGTGCCAGCAGGCCGGCCGGGGGCTCCTACAATGAGCAGTTCTTC | CASRPAGGSYNEQFF
. | TRBJ2-7 | few | TRBV15 | TGTGCCACCAGCAAAGGAAACGAGTACGAGCAGTACTTC | CATSKGNEYEQYF
. | TRBJ2-1 | many | TRBV5-1 | TGCGCCAGCAGCGCAACGGGGGCGTCTATCGAGCAGTTCTTC | CASSATGASIEQFF
. | TRBJ2-3 | . | TRBV10-3 | TGTGCCATCAGTGAGGCGGGGCGGTCTAGCACAGATACGCAGTATTTT | CAISEAGRSSTDTQYF
TRBD1 | TRBJ2-1 | few | TRBV7-2 | TGTGCCAGCAGCCGTCAGGGGGCAAGATTTTACAATGAGCAGTTCTTC | CASSRQGARFYNEQFF
. | TRBJ2-2 | . | TRBV30 | TGTGCCTGGAGCCGGGGGACAAGGATCACCGGGGAGCTGTTTTTT | CAWSRGTRITGELFF
. | TRBJ1-2 | many | TRBV28 | TGTGCCAGCAGTTTTCGGGCAGGGTACTACACCTTC | CASSFRAGYYTF
TRBD2 | TRBJ2-7 | few | TRBV29-1 | TGCAGCGTTGAGGGCCTAGCGGGGGTTGAGCAGTACTTC | CSVEGLAGVEQYF
. | TRBJ2-1 | . | TRBV10-2 | TGCGCCAGCAGTGAACAAAGCGGGAATGAGCAGTTCTTC | CASSEQSGNEQFF
. | TRBJ2-1 | few | TRBV7-7 | TGTGCCAGCAGCTTATCGTTAGGTAATGAGCAGTTCTTC | CASSLSLGNEQFF
. | TRBJ2-4 | . | TRBV9 | TGTGCCAGCAGCGTAGATTCTACGGCCATTCAGTACTTC | CASSVDSTAIQYF